This T cell receptor beta chain was recorded in a study of lymphopenia after photon versus proton radiotherapy. Whole-study results and caveats: Better survival with proton therapy was suggested as possible, not demonstrated. In patients who died, overall survival fell as post-nadir TCR diversity dropped more. After the lymphocyte nadir, photon-treated repertoires showed oligoclonal expansion, especially of CD8+ Temra cells. Under photons, naive T cells and diversity fell while effector/memory populations rose.

Data came from immunoSEQ multiplex PCR; TCRdb stores just in-frame clones and leaves some out. The table shows 30,000 or so clones, with approximately 90% occurring only once. The length of the CDR3 is 13 residues. Germline V lookup: CDR1 SQVTM, CDR2 ANQGSEA. V lost 4 bases to trimming and J lost 3 bases, with 12 bases between them. A remark on this clone: What it binds is unknown.

The material sequenced was peripheral blood, taken from a patient treated with proton-based radiotherapy. This chain joins TRBV29-1 and TRBJ1-1; D is undetermined. This TCR was recovered from a woman aged 60-75 years with cholangiocarcinoma. Some clones in this sample may be carry-over from other donors' samples. DNA of the CDR3: TGCAGCGTTGCCCAGGAGGGTCACACTGAAGCTTTCTTT. It yields the protein CSVAQEGHTEAFF.